This TCR beta chain emerged from a study of shared clonotypes between healthy human individuals. Study conclusions and caveats: Clonotypes which were not shared had lower generation probabilities than clonotypes that all four donors shared.

All of the donors resided in Nashville, Tennessee, and each was a Caucasian adult. Trimming cost V 3 bases and J 3 bases; bases outside gene matches: 5. Per the germline V gene, CDR1 is SQVTM and CDR2 is ANQGSEA. CDR3 length: 13 residues. Repertoires were generated with immunoSEQ multiplex PCR, while TCRdb's copy carries only in-frame clones and drops some. The data contain about 1.4 million clones, roughly 97% of them singletons. This clone was detected once. No antigen is known for it. Sequenced sample: naive CD4+ T cells sorted from blood. Subset denoted: CD45RA+ positively selected. This TCR came from a man younger than 40 in good health. The rearrangement links TRBV29-1 to TRBJ2-7, with 7 positions matching TRBD1. In nucleotides, the CDR3 is TGCAGCGTTGACCAGGGGGACAACTACGAGCAGTACTTC. Its translation: CSVDQGDNYEQYF.